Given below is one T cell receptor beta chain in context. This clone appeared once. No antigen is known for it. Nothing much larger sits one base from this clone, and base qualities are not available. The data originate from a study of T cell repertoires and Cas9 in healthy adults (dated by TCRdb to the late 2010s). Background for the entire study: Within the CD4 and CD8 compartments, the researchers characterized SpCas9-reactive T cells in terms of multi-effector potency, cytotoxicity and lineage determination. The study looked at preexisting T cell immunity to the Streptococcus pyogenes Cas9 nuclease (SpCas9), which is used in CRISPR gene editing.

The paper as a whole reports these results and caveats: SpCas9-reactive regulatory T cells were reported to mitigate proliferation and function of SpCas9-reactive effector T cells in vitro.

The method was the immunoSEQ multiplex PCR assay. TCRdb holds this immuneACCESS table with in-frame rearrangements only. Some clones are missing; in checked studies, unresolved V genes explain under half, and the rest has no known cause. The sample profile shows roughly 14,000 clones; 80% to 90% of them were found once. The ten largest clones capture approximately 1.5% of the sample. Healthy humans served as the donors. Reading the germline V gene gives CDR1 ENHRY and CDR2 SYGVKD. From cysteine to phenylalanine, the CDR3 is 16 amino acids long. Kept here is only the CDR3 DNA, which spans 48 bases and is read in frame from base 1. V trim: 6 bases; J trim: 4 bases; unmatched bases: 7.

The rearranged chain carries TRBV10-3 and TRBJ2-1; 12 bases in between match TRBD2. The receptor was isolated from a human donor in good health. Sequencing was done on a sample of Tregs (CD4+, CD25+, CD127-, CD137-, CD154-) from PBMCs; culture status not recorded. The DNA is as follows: TGTGCCATCAGCGTGCCCGGACTAGCGGGATACAATGAGCAGTTCTTC. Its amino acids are CAISVPGLAGYNEQFF.